A single sample is the source of the 28 T cell receptor beta chains below, sequenced in a study of radiation and T cells in renal cell carcinoma. Only in-frame clones appear in the TCRdb table, and some are missing; sequencing was by immunoSEQ multiplex PCR. In the table there are 130,000 to 150,000 clones, about 88% of which are singletons. Specified time point: baseline pretreatment blood. Treatment specified: 15 Gy SBRT to primary tumor, nephrectomy 4 weeks later. The sequencing used blood, collected from a patient whose treatment included radiotherapy and nephrectomy. These receptors all come from a woman aged 70-85 years with renal cell carcinoma.

The rearrangement joins TRBV6-5 to TRBJ1-6, with TRBD1 as a possible D gene (6 bases). Trimming took 4 bases from V and 5 from J, leaving 12 bases between them. This CDR3 is built from 15 residues. CDR1 MNHEY and CDR2 SVGAGI come from the germline V gene. The CDR3 DNA is TGTGCCAGCAGTTCAGGGACATTAGATAATTCACCCCTCCACTTT. It is translated as CASSSGTLDNSPLHF.

The DNA for the CDR3 is TGTGCCAGCATGGGACAGGGAACCTACGAGCAGTACTTC. Protein sequence: CASMGQGTYEQYF. V gene TRBV28 combines with J gene TRBJ2-7; TRBD1 agrees at 9 bases. The germline CDR1 and CDR2 sequences are MDHEN and SYDVKM. The CDR3 is 13 residues long. V was pared by 7 bases and J by 2 bases, with 3 bases of the junction left unmatched. Supplemented by reference TRBV28 and TRBJ2-7, the full variable domain reads DVKVTQSSRYLVKRTGEKVFLECVQDMDHENMFWYRQDPGLGLRLIYFSYDVKMKEKGDIPEGYSVSREKKERFSLILESASTNQTSMYLCASMGQGTYEQYFGPGTRLTVT.

The J gene is TRBJ1-2, the V gene TRBV7-2; D not certain. V lost 5 bases and J 3 bases, leaving 22 bases between the germline ends. CDR3 length: 17 residues. From germline, CDR1 is SGHTA and CDR2 FQGNSA. The DNA for the CDR3 is TGTGCCAGCAGCCGAGGACCGCTCGGCTACCAGGACTATGGCTACACCTTC. Its translation: CASSRGPLGYQDYGYTF. The complete variable domain, with remaining parts taken from reference TRBV7-2 and TRBJ1-2, reads GAGVSQSPSNKVTEKGKDVELRCDPISGHTALYWYRQSLGQGLEFLIYFQGNSAPDKSGLPSDRFSAERTGGSVSTLTIQRTQQEDSAVYLCASSRGPLGYQDYGYTFGSGTRLTVV.

The J gene is TRBJ1-6, the V gene TRBV19; D not resolved. From germline, CDR1 is LNHDA and CDR2 SQIVND (reference sequence). Trimming left V 5 bases short and J 7 bases short, with 12 bases between. CDR3 length: 14 residues. The CDR3, as DNA: TGTGCCAGTAGTCCAGGACGGGAGAATTCACCCCTCCACTTT. Amino acids: CASSPGRENSPLHF.

This clone was seen once. The chain employs TRBV7-2 and TRBJ1-1; a possible D gene is TRBD1 (5 bases). The CDR3 is 15 amino acids. Germline V gene sequence: CDR1 SGHTA, CDR2 FQGNSA. The V end lost 5 bases, the J end lost 3 bases, and 16 bases lay between the germline ends. CDR3 nucleotides: TGTGCCAGCAGCCAGAAGCTCGGGGGGGACACTGAAGCTTTCTTT. It is translated as CASSQKLGGDTEAFF.

The V gene is TRBV14, the J gene TRBJ1-6; TRBD1 aligns across 7 bases. V trimming: 3 bases; J trimming: 4 bases; junction bases outside the gene matches: 3. Germline CDR1 SGHDN, CDR2 FVKESK. The CDR3 contains 15 residues. The CDR3 protein is CASSQRQGYNSPLHF. The CDR3 DNA follows: TGTGCCAGCAGCCAGAGACAGGGATATAATTCACCCCTCCACTTT. The full variable domain, rest sourced from reference TRBV14 and TRBJ1-6, is EAGVTQFPSHSVIEKGQTVTLRCDPISGHDNLYWYRRVMGKEIKFLLHFVKESKQDESGMPNNRFLAERTGGTYSTLKVQPAELEDSGVYFCASSQRQGYNSPLHFGNGTRLTVT.

The chain couples TRBV19 to TRBJ1-1; D call uncertain. CDR1 is LNHDA, CDR2 SQIVND, per germline (reference sequence). Trimming cost V 7 bases and J 2 bases, with 11 bases left between them. The CDR3 runs to 13 residues. CDR3 in DNA: TGTGCCAGTAACTTCCAGACAAACACTGAAGCTTTCTTT. Its protein product is CASNFQTNTEAFF.

V usage is TRBV7-6 and J usage is TRBJ1-3, with D perhaps matching TRBD1 (5 bases). The CDR3 extends over 16 amino acids. The V and J ends lost 2 bases and 2 bases respectively, with 13 bases between them. Germline CDR1 and CDR2: SGHVS and FNYEAQ. The CDR3: CASSLSSSGTGNTIYF. In DNA, the CDR3 is TGTGCCAGCAGCTTATCGAGTTCAGGGACTGGAAACACCATATATTTT.

The V gene is TRBV5-4, the J gene TRBJ1-2; TRBD1 agrees at 7 bases. CDR1 SGHNT and CDR2 YYREEE come from the germline V gene (reference sequence). V was pared by 1 base and J by 2 bases, with 5 bases of the junction left unmatched. The CDR3 loop spans 15 amino acids. DNA for the CDR3: TGTGCCAGCAGCTTGACAGGGGTATCAAACTATGGCTACACCTTC. This sequence encodes CASSLTGVSNYGYTF.

J is TRBJ2-1 and V is TRBV27, with 10 nucleotides matching TRBD2. CDR3 length equals 15 residues. With 5 bases clipped from V and 4 bases from J, the junction kept 5 bases outside the gene matches. From germline, CDR1 is MNHEY and CDR2 SMNVEV (reference sequence). The CDR3 region is CASSLTSGVYNEQFF. The DNA for the CDR3 is TGTGCCAGCAGTCTTACTAGCGGGGTTTACAATGAGCAGTTCTTC.

The chain combines TRBV11-2 with TRBJ1-2; the D is unclear. The germline V gene encodes CDR1 SGHAT and CDR2 FQNNGV. V was clipped by 5 bases and J by 4 bases, with 5 bases between them. The CDR3 has 11 amino acids. The CDR3, as DNA: TGTGCCAGCAGCCGCCTCTATGGCTACACCTTC. Translation: CASSRLYGYTF.

The sample holds one count of this clone. The V call is TRBV28, the J call TRBJ1-4; no clear D gene. V shed 6 bases and J shed 7 bases, with 9 bases lying between them. This CDR3 contains 12 residues. CDR1 MDHEN and CDR2 SYDVKM come from the germline V gene. Here the CDR3 DNA reads TGTGCCAGCAGATCCACGGGTGAAAAACTGTTTTTT. Translating it yields CASRSTGEKLFF.

This clone was observed a single time. The V call is TRBV11-2, the J call TRBJ2-7; the D gene is possibly TRBD1 (6 bases). The CDR3 has 16 amino acids. Trimming shortened V by 1 base and J by 3 bases, and 16 bases separated the two germline ends. Looked up from germline, CDR1 is SGHAT and CDR2 is FQNNGV. Here the CDR3 DNA reads TGTGCCAGCAGCTTAGGACGGACAGCCAAAGGCTACGAGCAGTACTTC. This sequence encodes CASSLGRTAKGYEQYF. Complete variable domain (other parts from reference TRBV11-2 and TRBJ2-7): EAGVAQSPRYKIIEKRQSVAFWCNPISGHATLYWYQQILGQGPKLLIQFQNNGVVDDSQLPKDRFSAERLKGVDSTLKIQPAKLEDSAVYLCASSLGRTAKGYEQYFGPGTRLTVT.

The chain joins TRBV7-9 to TRBJ2-3; 11 nucleotides match TRBD1. The CDR3 loop spans 19 amino acids. Per germline, CDR1 SEHNR and CDR2 FQNEAQ (reference sequence). J was trimmed by 6 bases and V by 5 bases; bases with no gene match: 19. The CDR3 bases are TGTGCCAGCAGCCTTGGACAGGGGGCGATCCCACTTTTGACGGATACGCAGTATTTT. It codes for CASSLGQGAIPLLTDTQYF.

The genes are TRBV28 and TRBJ1-5, with D tentatively TRBD1 (6 bases). CDR1 and CDR2 (germline): MDHEN, SYDVKM. V was pared by 10 bases and J by 3 bases, with 16 bases between. CDR3 length equals 14 residues. The CDR3 nucleotides read TGTGCCAATAACACCAGGGGCTTCAATCAGCCCCAGCATTTT. Translating gives CANNTRGFNQPQHF.

The chain carries TRBV11-1 and TRBJ2-3; maybe TRBD1 (5 bases). Germline CDR1 is SGHAT and CDR2 is FQDESV (reference sequence). The CDR3 totals 13 residues. V gave up 5 bases and J gave up 4 bases, with 10 bases separating them. The CDR3 coding sequence is TGTGCCAGCAGCCAGGGATTTGCAGATACGCAGTATTTT. This codes for CASSQGFADTQYF. The full variable domain, in which reference TRBV11-1 and TRBJ2-3 provide the parts outside the CDR3, is EAEVAQSPRYKITEKSQAVAFWCDPISGHATLYWYRQILGQGPELLVQFQDESVVDDSQLPKDRFSAERLKGVDSTLKIQPAELGDSAMYLCASSQGFADTQYFGPGTRLTVL.

The rearrangement links TRBV4-1 to TRBJ1-1; 7 nucleotides line up with TRBD1. There are 13 residues in the CDR3. Trimming cost V 5 bases and J 11 bases; bases outside gene matches: 11. CDR1 MGHRA and CDR2 YSYEKL come from the germline V gene. The CDR3 is CASSKGQEVAAFF. As DNA, the CDR3 is TGCGCCAGCAGCAAAGGACAGGAGGTGGCTGCTTTCTTT.

The rearrangement uses TRBV19 and TRBJ1-2, with a possible D match to TRBD1 (5 bases). V was shortened by 4 bases and J by 5 bases, with 23 bases between the two germline ends. The CDR3 has 17 amino acids. Germline lookup yields CDR1 LNHDA and CDR2 SQIVND (reference sequence). The DNA for the CDR3 is TGTGCCAGTAGTACTTCGGGACGGACTCGAGTAGGATATGGCTACACCTTC. Amino acid sequence: CASSTSGRTRVGYGYTF.

The gene calls are TRBV6-5 and TRBJ1-5; TRBD1 agrees at 7 bases. CDR1 and CDR2 from the germline V gene are MNHEY and SVGAGI. J was trimmed by 3 bases and V by 5 bases; bases with no gene match: 4. The CDR3 is 14 amino acids. DNA for the CDR3: TGTGCCAGCAGTACAGGGGACGACAATCAGCCCCAGCATTTT. It yields the protein CASSTGDDNQPQHF.

This chain joins TRBV7-9 and TRBJ1-1, with D hard to call. CDR3 length: 15 residues. Trimming pared 2 bases from V and 2 bases from J, leaving 12 bases between. Germline-derived CDR1 and CDR2 are SEHNR and FQNEAQ (reference sequence). The CDR3 region is CASSLQSVGNTEAFF. CDR3 sequence (DNA): TGTGCCAGCAGCTTACAGTCGGTTGGAAACACTGAAGCTTTCTTT.

The chain recombines TRBV28 with TRBJ1-6; no reliable D call. The V and J ends lost 3 bases and 0 bases respectively, with 3 bases between them. The CDR3 covers 14 residues. The germline V gene encodes CDR1 MDHEN and CDR2 SYDVKM. CDR3 sequence (DNA): TGTGCCAGCAGTTTGAGCTCCTATAATTCACCCCTCCACTTT. This codes for CASSLSSYNSPLHF. Using reference TRBV28 and TRBJ1-6 for the parts outside the CDR3, the full variable domain is DVKVTQSSRYLVKRTGEKVFLECVQDMDHENMFWYRQDPGLGLRLIYFSYDVKMKEKGDIPEGYSVSREKKERFSLILESASTNQTSMYLCASSLSSYNSPLHFGNGTRLTVT.

The chain has TRBV2 and TRBJ1-6; no reliable D call. V was cut by 6 bases and J by 9 bases, with 15 bases left in between. The germline V gene has CDR1 SNHLY and CDR2 FYNNEI. The CDR3 extends over 14 amino acids. The DNA of the CDR3 is TGTGCCAGCAGAGCCGTCAGTGAGGGTTCACCCCTCCACTTT. It codes for CASRAVSEGSPLHF.

The chain is built from TRBV5-4 and TRBJ1-1, with D possibly TRBD1 on 6 matching bases. The CDR3 has 16 residues. The germline V gene encodes CDR1 SGHNT and CDR2 YYREEE (reference sequence). V gave up 0 bases and J gave up 4 bases, with 16 bases separating them. The CDR3 reads CASSLGRRGAITEAFF. The CDR3 DNA sequence: TGTGCCAGCAGCTTGGGGAGGCGGGGGGCGATCACTGAAGCTTTCTTT.

The chain employs TRBV4-2 and TRBJ1-3, with D possibly matching TRBD1 (5 bases). With 0 bases removed from V and 4 bases from J, the gap between germline ends came to 13 bases. CDR1 and CDR2 (germline): LGHNA, YNFKEQ. This CDR3 spans 16 amino acids. The CDR3 spells CASSQDGGGSGNTIYF. The CDR3 DNA sequence: TGTGCCAGCAGCCAAGATGGTGGGGGTTCAGGAAACACCATATATTTT.

The rearrangement links TRBV7-8 to TRBJ1-6; D gene unclear. Trimming cost V 1 base and J 0 bases, with 10 bases left between them. In germline, CDR1 is SGHVS, CDR2 FQNEAQ. The CDR3 is 17 residues long. CDR3 loop: CASSLEFASSYNSPLHF. The CDR3 DNA sequence: TGTGCCAGCAGCTTAGAGTTTGCGAGCTCCTATAATTCACCCCTCCACTTT. Looking up the rest from reference TRBV7-8 and TRBJ1-6 gives the full variable domain: GAGVSQSPRYKVAKRGQDVALRCDPISGHVSLFWYQQALGQGPEFLTYFQNEAQLDKSGLPSDRFFAERPEGSVSTLKIQRTQQEDSAVYLCASSLEFASSYNSPLHFGNGTRLTVT.

This chain links TRBV5-1 with TRBJ2-1; D not certain. The ends were cut back, 0 bases at V and 0 bases at J, with 10 bases in the middle. The CDR3 length is 16 residues. CDR1 and CDR2 from the germline V gene are SGHRS and YFSETQ. CDR3 DNA sequence: TGCGCCAGCAGCTTGGGCGTGTCTAGCTCCTACAATGAGCAGTTCTTC. Amino acid sequence: CASSLGVSSSYNEQFF.

This chain joins TRBV7-2 and TRBJ2-5; 9 nucleotides align to TRBD1. V was pared by 5 bases and J by 7 bases, with 11 bases of the junction left unmatched. Germline V lookup: CDR1 SGHTA, CDR2 FQGNSA. The CDR3 extends over 15 amino acids. DNA for the CDR3: TGTGCCAGCAGCCGCCAAGGGACAGGGAGCCGGACCCAGTACTTC. The encoded protein is CASSRQGTGSRTQYF. Supplemented by reference TRBV7-2 and TRBJ2-5, the full variable domain reads GAGVSQSPSNKVTEKGKDVELRCDPISGHTALYWYRQSLGQGLEFLIYFQGNSAPDKSGLPSDRFSAERTGGSVSTLTIQRTQQEDSAVYLCASSRQGTGSRTQYFGPGTRLLVL.

The V and J genes are TRBV6-5 and TRBJ2-1, with D unresolved. The V gene's germline CDR1 is MNHEY and CDR2 SVGAGI. The CDR3 runs to 14 residues. V was pared by 2 bases and J by 4 bases, with 9 bases between. The CDR3 loop reads CASSYVPAYNEQFF. CDR3 DNA: TGTGCCAGCAGTTACGTGCCAGCTTACAATGAGCAGTTCTTC.